One TCR beta chain is described in this entry. These data belong to a study of beta chain features in type 1 diabetes. This CDR3 is 17 amino acids long. The V gene's germline CDR1 is SNHLY and CDR2 FYNNEI. Trimming cost V 6 bases and J 1 base, with 18 bases left between them. The sequenced template was cDNA made from the entire isolated RNA. Profiling relied on immunoSEQ multiplex PCR, and the TCRdb table lists in-frame clones only, not all of them. The repertoire holds 40,000 to 45,000 clones, with roughly 50% as singletons. The gene calls are TRBV2 and TRBJ2-2, with D possibly TRBD2 on 6 matching bases. The sequenced sample was central memory CD4+ T cells from blood. The clonotype was recovered from a woman in her late teens or twenties in good health. The CDR3 bases are TGTGCCAGCAGCGATATAGCGGATTCCGGGAACACCGGGGAGCTGTTTTTT. Protein sequence: CASSDIADSGNTGELFF.